The 13 T cell receptor beta chains presented below share a single source sample, sequenced in a study of radiotherapy plus CTLA-4 blockade in lung cancer. Data came from immunoSEQ multiplex PCR; TCRdb stores just in-frame clones and leaves some out. The table records tens of thousands of clones, roughly four fifths of them present only once. The sequencing here drew on peripheral blood, taken from a patient treated with radiotherapy plus ipilimumab. The receptors derive from a human donor with non-small cell lung cancer who had stable disease on radiotherapy plus ipilimumab.

The V gene is TRBV6-1, the J gene TRBJ2-5, with 9 bases aligning to TRBD1. The V gene's germline CDR1 is MNHNS and CDR2 SASEGT. The CDR3 extends over 14 amino acids. The trim removed 5 bases at V and 9 bases at J, leaving 10 bases unmatched. The CDR3: CASSLLTGGGSQYF. For the CDR3, the DNA is TGTGCCAGCAGTCTACTTACAGGGGGCGGGTCCCAGTACTTC.

The chain recombines TRBV7-6 with TRBJ2-2; 11 bases agree with TRBD2. CDR1 and CDR2 from the germline V gene are SGHVS and FNYEAQ. There are 17 residues in the CDR3. The trim removed 4 bases at V and 3 bases at J, leaving 7 bases unmatched. CDR3 bases: TGTGCCAGCAGCTCTGAACTAGCGGGGGCCTACACCGGGGAGCTGTTTTTT. Translated, it gives CASSSELAGAYTGELFF. Using reference TRBV7-6 and TRBJ2-2 for the parts outside the CDR3, the full variable domain is GAGVSQSPRYKVTKRGQDVALRCDPISGHVSLYWYRQALGQGPEFLTYFNYEAQQDKSGLPNDRFSAERPEGSISTLTIQRTEQRDSAMYRCASSSELAGAYTGELFFGEGSRLTVL.

The chain recombines TRBV30 with TRBJ1-1, with no clear D. This CDR3 is 14 amino acids long. The germline V and J ends were trimmed by 0 bases and 0 bases, with 8 bases remaining between them. CDR1 and CDR2 from the germline V gene are GTSNPN and SVGIG (reference sequence). The CDR3 DNA reads as TGTGCCTGGAGTGTCGGGCGAATGAACACTGAAGCTTTCTTT. It codes for CAWSVGRMNTEAFF. Full variable domain (missing parts from reference TRBV30 and TRBJ1-1): SQTIHQWPATLVQPVGSPLSLECTVEGTSNPNLYWYRQAAGRGLQLLFYSVGIGQISSEVPQNLSASRPQDRQFILSSKKLLLSDSGFYLCAWSVGRMNTEAFFGQGTRLTVV.

The rearrangement links TRBV6-5 to TRBJ1-6; D is undetermined. The CDR3 sequence is 10 residues long. Germline V gene data show CDR1 as MNHEY and CDR2 as SVGAGI. V was cut by 8 bases and J by 14 bases, with 10 bases left in between. The chain's CDR3 is CASGPRSLHF. The CDR3 DNA reads as TGTGCCAGCGGACCTAGGTCCCTCCACTTT.

The CDR3 DNA is TGTGCCAGCAGCTTGAGGGGGGCGGGCAATCAGCCCCAGCATTTT. This translates into CASSLRGAGNQPQHF. The chain carries TRBV5-6 and TRBJ1-5, with TRBD1 as a possible D gene (6 bases). The germline V gene encodes CDR1 SGHDT and CDR2 YYEEEE. V was shortened by 1 base and J by 2 bases, with 10 bases between the two germline ends. This CDR3 has 15 amino acids.

This chain links TRBV7-8 with TRBJ1-1; D is unclear. Between the trimmed V and J ends, which lost 4 bases and 1 base, there was a span of 4 bases. This CDR3 spans 12 amino acids. CDR1 and CDR2 from the germline V gene are SGHVS and FQNEAQ. The CDR3 loop is CASSSANTEAFF. As DNA, the CDR3 is TGTGCCAGCAGCTCGGCGAACACTGAAGCTTTCTTT.

This chain joins TRBV2 and TRBJ2-5, with TRBD2 matching 11 bases. Germline assignment: CDR1 SNHLY and CDR2 FYNNEI. V dropped 3 bases and J dropped 2; count of bases not matched to a gene: 2. This CDR3 has 15 residues. Here the CDR3 reads CASSEASGGQETQYF. The CDR3 DNA follows: TGTGCCAGCAGTGAGGCTAGCGGGGGGCAAGAGACCCAGTACTTC.

The J gene is TRBJ2-3, the V gene TRBV18; no clear D gene. Germline V CDR1 and CDR2: KGHSH, LQKENI. This CDR3 is built from 15 residues. The germline V and J ends were trimmed by 0 bases and 2 bases, with 9 bases remaining between them. The CDR3 region is CASSPPNSPTDTQYF. The CDR3 DNA reads as TGTGCCAGCTCACCACCTAACAGCCCCACAGATACGCAGTATTTT. The variable domain in full, completed from reference TRBV18 and TRBJ2-3, reads NAGVMQNPRHLVRRRGQEARLRCSPMKGHSHVYWYRQLPEEGLKFMVYLQKENIIDESGMPKERFSAEFPKEGPSILRIQQVVRGDSAAYFCASSPPNSPTDTQYFGPGTRLTVL.

The CDR3 reads CASRDRQGSPLHF. The CDR3 DNA follows: TGCGCCAGCCGGGACAGGCAGGGGTCACCCCTCCACTTT. V is TRBV10-2 and J is TRBJ1-6; 8 bases line up with TRBD1. V lost 8 bases, J lost 10 bases, and 7 bases stayed unmatched. The CDR3 has 13 residues. Germline CDR1 WSHSY, CDR2 SAAADI.

The J gene is TRBJ1-1, the V gene TRBV14, with TRBD1 as a possible D gene (5 bases). Germline-derived CDR1 and CDR2 are SGHDN and FVKESK. The CDR3 totals 14 residues. Trimming left V 5 bases short and J 2 bases short, with 12 bases between. This CDR3 reads CASSYRGDNTEAFF. CDR3 nucleotide sequence: TGTGCCAGCAGCTATAGGGGAGATAACACTGAAGCTTTCTTT.

This chain joins TRBV2 and TRBJ1-4; possibly TRBD1 for D (5 bases). Trimming removed 7 bases at V and 5 bases at J, with 20 bases between. The V gene's germline CDR1 is SNHLY and CDR2 FYNNEI. The CDR3 extends over 16 amino acids. CDR3 nucleotides: TGTGCCAGCAATCCCCCGGTGGGGGAGCTAAATGAAAAACTGTTTTTT. This gives the protein CASNPPVGELNEKLFF.

This chain joins TRBV7-7 and TRBJ2-2; the match to TRBD2 covers 10 bases. Germline V gives CDR1 SSHAT, CDR2 FNYEAQ (reference sequence). The CDR3 consists of 16 residues. V lost 2 bases to trimming and J lost 5 bases; unmatched junction nucleotides: 5. CDR3 amino acids: CASSLSVAGGTGELFF. CDR3 DNA: TGTGCCAGCAGCTTATCGGTAGCGGGGGGAACCGGGGAGCTGTTTTTT. Full variable domain (outside the CDR3, taken from reference TRBV7-7 and TRBJ2-2): GAGVSQSPRYKVTKRGQDVTLRCDPISSHATLYWYQQALGQGPEFLTYFNYEAQPDKSGLPSDRFSAERPEGSISTLTIQRTEQRDSAMYRCASSLSVAGGTGELFFGEGSRLTVL.

The table lists this clone with a few counts. This chain connects TRBV5-1 to TRBJ1-4; 7 bases align to TRBD1. Germline V lookup: CDR1 SGHRS, CDR2 YFSETQ. Unmatched junction bases numbered 14, after V lost 7 bases and J lost 8 bases. The length of the CDR3 is 15 residues. CDR3 region: CASPAQGVEWEKLFF. The CDR3 region has the DNA TGCGCCAGCCCTGCGCAGGGGGTTGAGTGGGAAAAACTGTTTTTT.